The clone carrying this TCR beta chain was found many times. Authors of the study amplified TCR beta CDR3 regions from RNA transcripts. The HTBI primer set was used in a first-round RT-PCR of the TCR CDR3. Each CDR3 protein gets one entry after TCRdb re-called the multiplex PCR reads with MiXCR. The sample holds 310,000 or so distinct CDR3 sequences, approximately 17% seen once. The data originate from a study of T cells in Graves' hyperthyroidism and ophthalmopathy. Patients with uncontrolled infections, other autoimmune diseases, pregnancy or lactation were excluded. Diagnoses were established using clinical symptoms, serum thyroxine and TRAb, thyroid ultrasound and orbital computed tomography. J lost 2 bases, V lost 4 bases, and 11 bases had no gene match. The CDR3 is made up of 16 amino acids. In germline, CDR1 is SGHRS, CDR2 YFSETQ.

This receptor was obtained from a woman aged 55-75 years with Graves' ophthalmopathy. The chain links TRBV5-1 to TRBJ1-1; 7 bases line up with TRBD1. Material: blood. The CDR3 DNA reads as TGCGCCAGCAGCCGCAGGGGGGGTGCGGCTAACACTGAAGCTTTCTTT. This gives the protein CASSRRGGAANTEAFF.